What follows is one T cell receptor beta chain and its context. As yet, its antigen is unknown. This specimen comes from a study of T cell repertoires in cytomegalovirus infection. Study in general: From public TCR beta signatures came an indication of both CMV infection and matching HLA type. Study observations and caveats: Cumulated frequencies of public TCR beta families served to identify carriers of CMV plus the relevant HLA.

Using its own MiXCR run on the reads, TCRdb lists one record per CDR3 protein. The sample consists of 110,000 to 150,000 distinct CDR3 sequences, more than 25% of them appearing once. CDR3 length: 14 amino acids. Germline CDR1 reads DFQATT; CDR2 reads SNEGSKA (reference sequence). Trimming stripped 3 bases from V and 0 bases from J, with 9 bases between. V is TRBV20-1 and J is TRBJ2-1, with D hard to call. This specimen consisted of CD8+ T cells from cultured PBMCs, obtained from culture after CMV antigen stimulation. This TCR came from a human donor in good health (CMV status not recorded). Some clones in this sample may be carry-over from other donors' samples. CDR3: CSARTWASYNEQFF. DNA of the CDR3: TGCAGTGCTAGGACGTGGGCCTCCTACAATGAGCAGTTCTTC.